Each of the 26 T cell receptor beta chains below was sequenced from the same sample in a study of T cell responses to AZD1222 COVID-19 vaccine. Only in-frame clones appear in the TCRdb table, and some are missing; sequencing was by immunoSEQ multiplex PCR. The table has about 200,000 clones, about 95% seen once. Sample: peripheral blood, taken 28 days after the second dose of the MenACWY control vaccine. All receptors derive from an adult who received the MenACWY meningococcal vaccine as a control.

In nucleotides, the CDR3 is TGTGCCAGCAGCCCTCTAGCGGAGTACAATGAGCAGTTCTTC. Protein: CASSPLAEYNEQFF. V usage is TRBV5-5 and J usage is TRBJ2-1; 7 bases are shared with TRBD2. Per germline, CDR1 SGHKS and CDR2 YYEKEE (reference sequence). J was trimmed by 4 bases and V by 4 bases; bases with no gene match: 5. The CDR3 contains 14 residues.

The sample holds a few counts of this clone. The chain is built from TRBV6-5 and TRBJ1-3, with TRBD1 as a possible D gene (5 bases). This CDR3 has 15 residues. The V gene's germline CDR1 is MNHEY and CDR2 SVGAGI. Between the trimmed V and J ends, which lost 7 bases and 4 bases, there was a span of 17 bases. The CDR3 nucleotides read TGTGCCAGCACCCTAGGTGGCAGGGCGGGAAACACCATATATTTT. Translated: CASTLGGRAGNTIYF.

This clone was picked up one time. The chain is built from TRBV28 and TRBJ1-5; weak D call: TRBD1 (6 bases). The CDR3 loop spans 14 amino acids. Germline assignment: CDR1 MDHEN and CDR2 SYDVKM. V lost 7 bases and J lost 0, with 10 bases in between. CDR3: CASTEDSSNQPQHF. The CDR3 region has the DNA TGTGCCAGCACCGAGGACAGTAGCAATCAGCCCCAGCATTTT.

The chain combines TRBV11-1 with TRBJ2-6; D gene ambiguous. V was pared by 1 base and J by 2 bases, with 6 bases between. This CDR3 is built from 15 residues. CDR1 and CDR2 from the germline V gene are SGHAT and FQDESV (reference sequence). In DNA, the CDR3 is TGTGCCAGCAGCTTAGACGATACTGGGGCCAACGTCCTGACTTTC. Protein sequence: CASSLDDTGANVLTF.

This clone was seen just once. The chain has TRBV27 and TRBJ1-5; D remains unclear. Trimming left V 2 bases short and J 5 bases short, with 7 bases between. Per the germline V gene, CDR1 is MNHEY and CDR2 is SMNVEV (reference sequence). CDR3 length equals 13 residues. The CDR3, as DNA: TGTGCCAGCAGTTTAGATTCGGATCAGCCCCAGCATTTT. Translating it yields CASSLDSDQPQHF.

This chain joins TRBV5-6 and TRBJ1-1; D gene unclear. CDR1 SGHDT and CDR2 YYEEEE come from the germline V gene. This CDR3 comprises 15 residues. V lost 2 bases and J lost 2, with 13 bases in between. CDR3 nucleotides: TGTGCCAGCAGCTTAGGTATCGCGACCAACACTGAAGCTTTCTTT. This gives the protein CASSLGIATNTEAFF.

The chain employs TRBV30 and TRBJ1-3; no clear D gene. Trimming removed 2 bases at V and 2 bases at J, with 10 bases between. The CDR3 has 14 amino acids. The V gene's germline CDR1 is GTSNPN and CDR2 SVGIG (reference sequence). Written as DNA, the CDR3 is TGTGCCTGGAGTTCGGCCCGGCCTGGAAACACCATATATTTT. Its translation: CAWSSARPGNTIYF.

The gene calls are TRBV6-5 and TRBJ2-7; TRBD1 matches at 8 bases. V was pared by 0 bases and J by 7 bases, with 5 bases of the junction left unmatched. CDR3 length equals 14 residues. From germline, CDR1 is MNHEY and CDR2 SVGAGI. The chain's CDR3 is CASSYSRGPGEQYF. In DNA form, the CDR3 reads TGTGCCAGCAGTTACTCCAGGGGGCCGGGTGAGCAGTACTTC.

This clone is a singleton in its sample. The chain joins TRBV19 to TRBJ2-6; either TRBD1 or TRBD2 may supply D (5 bases each). Between the trimmed V and J ends, which lost 3 bases and 0 bases, there was a span of 9 bases. Germline lookup yields CDR1 LNHDA and CDR2 SQIVND (reference sequence). The CDR3 sequence is 16 residues long. CDR3 residues: CASSMRGPSGANVLTF. The CDR3 bases are TGTGCCAGTAGTATGAGGGGTCCCTCTGGGGCCAACGTCCTGACTTTC.

The J gene is TRBJ2-1, the V gene TRBV7-8; TRBD2 agrees at 9 bases. There are 15 residues in the CDR3. Looked up from germline, CDR1 is SGHVS and CDR2 is FQNEAQ. V lost 2 bases, J lost 8 bases, and 7 bases stayed unmatched. CDR3 coding DNA: TGTGCCAGCAGCTTATACCTAGCGGGACGGGATGAGCAGTTCTTC. As protein: CASSLYLAGRDEQFF. Full variable domain (outside the CDR3, taken from reference TRBV7-8 and TRBJ2-1): GAGVSQSPRYKVAKRGQDVALRCDPISGHVSLFWYQQALGQGPEFLTYFQNEAQLDKSGLPSDRFFAERPEGSVSTLKIQRTQQEDSAVYLCASSLYLAGRDEQFFGPGTRLTVL.

V and J are TRBV6-6 and TRBJ1-4; D is unclear. Per the germline V gene, CDR1 is MNHNY and CDR2 is SVGAGI (reference sequence). V shed 5 bases and J shed 8 bases, with 12 bases lying between them. This CDR3 is 13 amino acids long. The CDR3 loop reads CASSAAGGEKLFF. Written as DNA, the CDR3 is TGTGCCAGCAGTGCCGCGGGAGGCGAAAAACTGTTTTTT.

The CDR3, as DNA: TGTGCCAGTAGTGAAAACAGGGTCCAGCCCCAGCATTTT. Residues: CASSENRVQPQHF. This sequence joins TRBV19 and TRBJ1-5; perhaps TRBD1 as D (6 bases). Germline V gene sequence: CDR1 LNHDA, CDR2 SQIVND (reference sequence). The V and J ends lost 5 bases and 7 bases respectively, with 12 bases between them. This CDR3 has 13 residues.

The chain combines TRBV2 with TRBJ1-4; TRBD1 might be the D (6 bases). Trimming stripped 2 bases from V and 7 bases from J, with 14 bases between. The CDR3 is 15 residues long. CDR1 and CDR2 (germline): SNHLY, FYNNEI. CDR3 region: CASSELSPGAEKLFF. The CDR3 DNA follows: TGTGCCAGCAGTGAACTTAGCCCGGGGGCTGAAAAACTGTTTTTT.

The V and J genes are TRBV9 and TRBJ2-7; perhaps D is TRBD1 or TRBD2 (5 bases each). CDR1 is SGDLS and CDR2 is YYNGEE in the germline V gene. With 1 base removed from V and 4 bases from J, the gap between germline ends came to 12 bases. The length of the CDR3 is 14 residues. The CDR3 reads CASSVTSGGYEQYF. In DNA, the CDR3 is TGTGCCAGCAGCGTAACATCTGGGGGTTACGAGCAGTACTTC.

This clone was picked up one time. J is TRBJ2-2 and V is TRBV6-4; 7 bases are shared with TRBD2. From germline, CDR1 is MRHNA and CDR2 SNTAGT. This CDR3 region has 13 residues. The V gene end was trimmed by 7 bases and the J gene end by 6 bases; junction bases not matched to a gene: 5. The CDR3 reads CASKAGEAGELFF. In DNA, the CDR3 is TGTGCCAGCAAGGCGGGGGAAGCCGGGGAGCTGTTTTTT.

The chain uses TRBV24-1 and TRBJ1-2, with D possibly being TRBD1 (5 bases). Germline CDR1 is KGHDR and CDR2 is SFDVKD. Trimming took off 5 bases at V and 4 bases at J, with 10 bases between the two ends. This CDR3 contains 13 residues. The CDR3 region has the DNA TGTGCCACCAGTGTCGGGAGGGGCTATGGCTACACCTTC. This codes for CATSVGRGYGYTF.

The chain has TRBV2 and TRBJ1-5; no definite D call. The germline gives CDR1 SNHLY, CDR2 FYNNEI. CDR3 size: 12 residues. V lost 7 bases, J lost 1 base, and 5 bases lay in between. DNA for the CDR3: TGTGCCAGCACACAGAGCAATCAGCCCCAGCATTTT. Translating gives CASTQSNQPQHF.

The CDR3, as DNA: TGTGCCAGCAGGAGGGGGGTAGGCGAAAAACTGTTTTTT. Residues: CASRRGVGEKLFF. The chain uses TRBV7-2 and TRBJ1-4, with D perhaps matching TRBD1 (6 bases). CDR1 SGHTA and CDR2 FQGNSA come from the germline V gene. V was pared by 6 bases and J by 8 bases, with 13 bases between. CDR3 length equals 13 residues.

V and J are TRBV2 and TRBJ1-6; D is unresolved. Germline values: CDR1 SNHLY, CDR2 FYNNEI. Trimming took 2 bases from V and 7 from J, leaving 12 bases between them. The CDR3 runs 15 residues. CDR3 region: CASSESLDLNSPLHF. The CDR3, as DNA: TGTGCCAGCAGTGAATCCCTAGACCTAAATTCACCCCTCCACTTT.

The V gene is TRBV4-2, the J gene TRBJ2-2; D remains ambiguous. The CDR3 runs 15 residues. Germline CDR1 LGHNA, CDR2 YNFKEQ. Between the trimmed V and J ends, which lost 1 base and 3 bases, there was a span of 9 bases. CDR3 sequence reads: CASSQAAAHTGELFF. Here the CDR3 DNA reads TGTGCCAGCAGCCAAGCAGCCGCGCACACCGGGGAGCTGTTTTTT.

The chain uses TRBV24-1 and TRBJ1-5; the D gene is possibly TRBD1 (5 bases). The CDR3 runs 12 residues. Germline lookup yields CDR1 KGHDR and CDR2 SFDVKD. The CDR3 loop is CATGGNGQPQHF. The CDR3 DNA follows: TGTGCGACCGGGGGAAACGGTCAGCCCCAGCATTTT.

The table lists this clone with a count of one. The V and J genes are TRBV30 and TRBJ2-1; no clear D gene. The V and J ends lost 0 bases and 3 bases respectively, with 6 bases between them. Germline V gene sequence: CDR1 GTSNPN, CDR2 SVGIG (reference sequence). The CDR3 runs 13 residues. In DNA, the CDR3 is TGTGCCTGGAGTGTATACGGCTACAATGAGCAGTTCTTC. Its translation: CAWSVYGYNEQFF.

This chain joins TRBV28 and TRBJ1-5, with 8 bases fitting TRBD1. The CDR3 sequence is 16 residues long. V shed 5 bases and J 2 bases; nucleotides not matched to a gene: 8. CDR1 is MDHEN and CDR2 is SYDVKM in the germline V gene. CDR3 DNA sequence: TGTGCCAGCAGTAGACGACAGGGGACTGGCAATCAGCCCCAGCATTTT. This codes for CASSRRQGTGNQPQHF.

The chain carries TRBV6-5 and TRBJ1-2; TRBD1 is a possible D gene (5 bases). The CDR3 runs 14 residues. Germline V gives CDR1 MNHEY, CDR2 SVGAGI. V lost 0 bases to trimming and J lost 8 bases, with 13 bases between them. CDR3 sequence (DNA): TGTGCCAGCAGTTACTCGGGTCCCGAGGGGGGCTACACCTTC. It encodes CASSYSGPEGGYTF.

V gene TRBV28 combines with J gene TRBJ1-3; D is ambiguous. There are 17 residues in the CDR3. V was shortened by 6 bases and J by 0 bases, with 18 bases between the two germline ends. In germline, CDR1 is MDHEN, CDR2 SYDVKM. CDR3 nucleotides: TGTGCCAGCAGCCTCCTCGGATCTTTTAGCTCTGGAAACACCATATATTTT. Protein sequence: CASSLLGSFSSGNTIYF.

This clone was found once. Here the CDR3 reads CASNRGGMNTEAFF. The CDR3 coding sequence is TGTGCCAGCAATAGAGGCGGCATGAACACTGAAGCTTTCTTT. V gene TRBV2 combines with J gene TRBJ1-1; D not certain. Trimming left V 7 bases short and J 0 bases short, with 12 bases between. Germline V lookup: CDR1 SNHLY, CDR2 FYNNEI. The CDR3 extends over 14 amino acids.